Presented here are 26 T cell receptor beta chains from one specimen sequenced in a study of OX40 agonist ivuxolimab in advanced cancers. The repertoire was sequenced with immunoSEQ multiplex PCR; TCRdb's copy has only in-frame clones and lacks some. The sample consists of approximately 65,000 clones, 92% of them appearing once. Specimen: CD4+ or CD8+ T cells sorted from blood, collected in a trial of the OX40 agonist ivuxolimab. Receptor source: an adult with an advanced solid tumor such as melanoma, head and neck, liver or kidney cancer.

This clone was recorded once. The chain has TRBV9 and TRBJ1-3, with 9 nucleotides matching TRBD1. Trimming at V came to 3 bases and at J to 3 bases, leaving 10 bases not matched to a gene. The CDR3 is 17 residues long. Per germline, CDR1 SGDLS and CDR2 YYNGEE. CDR3: CASSALNTGGFGNTIYF. The CDR3 DNA reads as TGTGCCAGCAGCGCATTAAATACAGGGGGCTTTGGAAACACCATATATTTT.

This chain links TRBV6-5 with TRBJ2-3, with 9 bases matching TRBD2. Germline CDR1 is MNHEY and CDR2 is SVGAGI. V shed 4 bases and J 4 bases; nucleotides not matched to a gene: 6. The CDR3 is made up of 15 amino acids. The CDR3 DNA sequence: TGTGCCAGCAGTTGGCGGGCGGGGGGGTCAGATACGCAGTATTTT. Translation gives CASSWRAGGSDTQYF.

The genes are TRBV5-1 and TRBJ2-1, with D tentatively TRBD2 (5 bases). Germline CDR1 reads SGHRS; CDR2 reads YFSETQ. This CDR3 contains 14 residues. V shed 4 bases and J shed 1 base, with 9 bases lying between them. The CDR3 spells CASSPEVSYNEQFF. CDR3 nucleotide sequence: TGCGCCAGCAGCCCGGAGGTGTCCTACAATGAGCAGTTCTTC. Complete variable domain (other parts from reference TRBV5-1 and TRBJ2-1): KAGVTQTPRYLIKTRGQQVTLSCSPISGHRSVSWYQQTPGQGLQFLFEYFSETQRNKGNFPGRFSGRQFSNSRSEMNVSTLELGDSALYLCASSPEVSYNEQFFGPGTRLTVL.

The V gene is TRBV5-1, the J gene TRBJ2-3; 7 nucleotides line up with TRBD2. V lost 1 base, J lost 5 bases, and 4 bases stayed unmatched. The CDR3 runs to 14 residues. The germline V gene has CDR1 SGHRS and CDR2 YFSETQ. In DNA form, the CDR3 reads TGCGCCAGCAGCTTGTTCACGGGAGGAGATACGCAGTATTTT. It codes for CASSLFTGGDTQYF. Full variable domain (remainder filled in from reference TRBV5-1 and TRBJ2-3): KAGVTQTPRYLIKTRGQQVTLSCSPISGHRSVSWYQQTPGQGLQFLFEYFSETQRNKGNFPGRFSGRQFSNSRSEMNVSTLELGDSALYLCASSLFTGGDTQYFGPGTRLTVL.

This sequence joins TRBV5-1 and TRBJ2-1; 12 nucleotides agree with TRBD2. The CDR3 totals 16 residues. Germline V CDR1 and CDR2: SGHRS, YFSETQ. V dropped 1 base and J dropped 7; count of bases not matched to a gene: 6. CDR3: CASSLTSGRYGNEQFF. CDR3 in DNA: TGCGCCAGCAGCTTGACTAGCGGGAGGTATGGGAATGAGCAGTTCTTC.

In this sample, this clone turned up once. The chain joins TRBV7-6 to TRBJ1-5; D unclear. The V end was cut by 5 bases, the J end by 0 bases, with 5 bases between. The CDR3 spans 13 residues. Looked up from germline, CDR1 is SGHVS and CDR2 is FNYEAQ. CDR3 loop: CASSRDSNQPQHF. CDR3 bases: TGTGCCAGCAGCAGGGATAGCAATCAGCCCCAGCATTTT.

The gene calls are TRBV10-2 and TRBJ1-6, with 11 bases that match TRBD1. This CDR3 has 14 amino acids. Trimming cost V 6 bases and J 10 bases; bases outside gene matches: 5. CDR1 is WSHSY and CDR2 is SAAADI in the germline V gene. The DNA of the CDR3 is TGCGCCAGCAGGGGACAGGGGGTGAGATCACCCCTCCACTTT. As protein: CASRGQGVRSPLHF.

The V call is TRBV7-8, the J call TRBJ1-2; D remains ambiguous. Trimming stripped 1 base from V and 5 bases from J, with 14 bases between. The CDR3 loop spans 15 amino acids. Germline-derived CDR1 and CDR2 are SGHVS and FQNEAQ. CDR3 loop: CASSLGSAGQYGYTF. The CDR3 DNA is TGTGCCAGCAGCTTAGGTTCGGCAGGCCAGTATGGCTACACCTTC. The full variable domain, rest sourced from reference TRBV7-8 and TRBJ1-2, is GAGVSQSPRYKVAKRGQDVALRCDPISGHVSLFWYQQALGQGPEFLTYFQNEAQLDKSGLPSDRFFAERPEGSVSTLKIQRTQQEDSAVYLCASSLGSAGQYGYTFGSGTRLTVV.

The V gene is TRBV5-1, the J gene TRBJ2-2; possibly TRBD1 or TRBD2 for D (5 bases each). CDR1 is SGHRS and CDR2 is YFSETQ in the germline V gene. The CDR3 length is 17 residues. V lost 2 bases and J lost 4, with 18 bases in between. The CDR3: CASSLGAASGPTGELFF. The CDR3, as DNA: TGCGCCAGCAGCTTAGGCGCAGCGTCGGGGCCCACCGGGGAGCTGTTTTTT.

V is TRBV28 and J is TRBJ2-5; D not certain. Germline CDR1 and CDR2: MDHEN and SYDVKM. The CDR3 covers 15 residues. V was shortened by 7 bases and J by 4 bases, with 19 bases between the two germline ends. CDR3 DNA sequence: TGTGCCAGCAACTCCTGGGCTTTAACGGGAGAGACCCAGTACTTC. Its protein product is CASNSWALTGETQYF.

This clone was picked up a small number of times. This sequence joins TRBV2 and TRBJ1-2; TRBD1 might be the D (5 bases). The CDR3 has 12 amino acids. V was clipped by 5 bases and J by 4 bases, with 8 bases between them. Per germline, CDR1 SNHLY and CDR2 FYNNEI. The CDR3 sequence is CASSQDTYGYTF. In DNA, the CDR3 is TGTGCCAGCAGTCAGGACACCTATGGCTACACCTTC.

CDR3 protein: CASSSKGLNSNTGELFF. The CDR3 DNA reads TGTGCCAGCAGCTCCAAGGGACTAAATTCGAACACCGGGGAGCTGTTTTTT. The J gene is TRBJ2-2, the V gene TRBV7-3; 7 bases are a match to TRBD2. Germline V gene sequence: CDR1 SGHTA, CDR2 FQGTGA. This CDR3 has 17 amino acids. Unmatched junction bases numbered 8, after V lost 4 bases and J lost 0 bases.

The chain links TRBV6-5 to TRBJ1-2; D call uncertain. This CDR3 contains 13 residues. CDR1 is MNHEY, CDR2 SVGAGI, per germline. Trimming cost V 5 bases and J 5 bases, with 12 bases left between them. CDR3 amino acids: CASSPTEEYGYTF. CDR3 coding DNA: TGTGCCAGCAGTCCAACAGAGGAGTATGGCTACACCTTC.

The chain employs TRBV7-9 and TRBJ1-5; D gene uncertain. Germline V CDR1 and CDR2: SEHNR, FQNEAQ (reference sequence). This CDR3 has 12 amino acids. Trimming pared 4 bases from V and 4 bases from J, leaving 5 bases between. CDR3 DNA: TGTGCCAGCAGCTGGGATAATCAGCCCCAGCATTTT. This codes for CASSWDNQPQHF.

The rearrangement uses TRBV11-3 and TRBJ2-7, with 7 bases aligning to TRBD2. The CDR3 has 15 amino acids. The junction had 6 bases not matched to a gene; V was cut back by 1 base and J by 3 bases. The germline CDR1 and CDR2 sequences are SGHNT and YENEEA. The CDR3 region is CASSLGPGLIYEQYF. The CDR3 DNA follows: TGTGCCAGCAGCTTAGGACCGGGACTAATCTACGAGCAGTACTTC. Complete variable domain (other parts from reference TRBV11-3 and TRBJ2-7): EAGVVQSPRYKIIEKKQPVAFWCNPISGHNTLYWYLQNLGQGPELLIRYENEEAVDDSQLPKDRFSAERLKGVDSTLKIQPAELGDSAVYLCASSLGPGLIYEQYFGPGTRLTVT.

The rearrangement joins TRBV29-1 to TRBJ1-1; D not certain. Per germline, CDR1 SQVTM and CDR2 ANQGSEA. CDR3 length: 14 residues. The V end was cut by 1 base, the J end by 1 base, with 10 bases between. This chain's CDR3 is CSVEAVAGNTEAFF. CDR3 bases: TGCAGCGTTGAAGCTGTCGCGGGGAACACTGAAGCTTTCTTT.

V is TRBV19 and J is TRBJ2-5; D might be TRBD2 (6 bases). Trimming shortened V by 6 bases and J by 5 bases, and 13 bases separated the two germline ends. The CDR3 covers 13 residues. CDR1 and CDR2 from the germline V gene are LNHDA and SQIVND (reference sequence). The CDR3 region is CASSTGTWETQYF. The DNA for the CDR3 is TGTGCCAGTAGCACGGGGACTTGGGAGACCCAGTACTTC.

The CDR3 loop is CASSFRGGQETQYF. Written as DNA, the CDR3 is TGTGCCAGCAGCTTCCGGGGGGGCCAAGAGACCCAGTACTTC. The V and J genes are TRBV5-4 and TRBJ2-5, with TRBD2 matching over 8 bases. CDR3 length: 14 amino acids. From germline, CDR1 is SGHNT and CDR2 YYREEE (reference sequence). V dropped 2 bases and J dropped 1; count of bases not matched to a gene: 1.

V and J are TRBV6-1 and TRBJ2-7, with unresolved D. V was clipped by 0 bases and J by 4 bases, with 7 bases between them. CDR1 MNHNS and CDR2 SASEGT come from the germline V gene. The CDR3 sequence is 13 residues long. In DNA, the CDR3 is TGTGCCAGCAGTGAAGCGCTTAGGTACGAGCAGTACTTC. This sequence encodes CASSEALRYEQYF.

This clone was seen only a few times. The chain couples TRBV11-2 to TRBJ2-5; the match to TRBD2 covers 8 bases. Germline values: CDR1 SGHAT, CDR2 FQNNGV. This CDR3 contains 15 residues. V dropped 6 bases and J dropped 1; count of bases not matched to a gene: 7. The CDR3 here is CASRRTSGGQETQYF. CDR3 sequence (DNA): TGTGCCAGCAGGCGTACAAGCGGGGGCCAAGAGACCCAGTACTTC. The full variable domain, completed using reference TRBV11-2 and TRBJ2-5, is EAGVAQSPRYKIIEKRQSVAFWCNPISGHATLYWYQQILGQGPKLLIQFQNNGVVDDSQLPKDRFSAERLKGVDSTLKIQPAKLEDSAVYLCASRRTSGGQETQYFGPGTRLLVL.

The CDR3 protein is CASSPSGRSSGANVLTF. DNA for the CDR3: TGTGCCAGCTCACCAAGCGGCCGCAGCTCTGGGGCCAACGTCCTGACTTTC. The rearrangement joins TRBV18 to TRBJ2-6; a weak D match, TRBD2 (5 bases). The CDR3 is made up of 17 amino acids. V was shortened by 2 bases and J by 0 bases, with 11 bases between the two germline ends. Germline CDR1 is KGHSH and CDR2 is LQKENI. Combining the CDR3 with reference TRBV18 and TRBJ2-6 gives the whole variable domain NAGVMQNPRHLVRRRGQEARLRCSPMKGHSHVYWYRQLPEEGLKFMVYLQKENIIDESGMPKERFSAEFPKEGPSILRIQQVVRGDSAAYFCASSPSGRSSGANVLTFGAGSRLTVL.

With regard to this clone: The DNA is left out, because the CDR3 cannot be placed on it with certainty; the CDR3 is given as TCRdb lists it. The rearrangement uses TRBV19 and TRBJ1-2; no DNA check was done on the table's D call, TRBD1. Germline V CDR1 and CDR2: LNHDA, SQIVND (reference sequence). The CDR3 is 13 residues long, ends included. CDR3 sequence reads: CASSFGPGYGYTF.

This chain links TRBV29-1 with TRBJ2-2; D gene unclear. The CDR3 extends over 14 amino acids. In germline, CDR1 is SQVTM, CDR2 ANQGSEA. Between the trimmed V and J ends, which lost 0 bases and 2 bases, there was a span of 7 bases. CDR3 DNA: TGCAGCGTTGAAGATCGAGCCAACACCGGGGAGCTGTTTTTT. The encoded protein is CSVEDRANTGELFF.

The chain carries TRBV7-6 and TRBJ2-1, with 12 bases that match TRBD2. Germline lookup yields CDR1 SGHVS and CDR2 FNYEAQ. The CDR3 length is 18 residues. J was trimmed by 0 bases and V by 3 bases; bases with no gene match: 6. The CDR3 DNA is TGTGCCAGCAGCTTTGTTGGACTAGCGGGAAGCTCCTACAATGAGCAGTTCTTC. This encodes CASSFVGLAGSSYNEQFF.

This clone was seen more than once but under ten times. The identical CDR3 is also encoded by other nucleotide sequences in the sample. The V and J genes are TRBV27 and TRBJ1-4, with D hard to call. The CDR3 is 14 amino acids. V was clipped by 2 bases and J by 8 bases, with 12 bases between them. From germline, CDR1 is MNHEY and CDR2 SMNVEV (reference sequence). CDR3 amino acids: CASSLQLGGEKLFF. As DNA, the CDR3 is TGTGCCAGCAGTTTACAGCTGGGAGGAGAAAAACTGTTTTTT.

The chain carries TRBV11-1 and TRBJ2-5, with 10 positions matching TRBD2. This CDR3 is built from 17 residues. Germline CDR1 reads SGHAT; CDR2 reads FQDESV (reference sequence). Trimming cost V 4 bases and J 0 bases; bases outside gene matches: 8. CDR3 region: CASSWGLLAGHQETQYF. As DNA, the CDR3 is TGTGCCAGCAGCTGGGGTCTACTAGCGGGGCACCAAGAGACCCAGTACTTC.